This T cell receptor (beta chain) appears in the sequencing data of a study of T-cell memory formation after mild COVID-19. In the study overall: Largely donor-specific sequence clusters came from two donors.

From the 5' RACE reads, TCRdb called clonotypes with MiXCR, one entry per CDR3 protein. The table has 200,000 to 250,000 distinct CDR3 sequences, 9.5% seen once. Study-wide findings and caveats: Mainly CM and EM harbored the contracting CD4+ clones; mainly EMRA harbored the CD8+ ones. The study detected some responding clones in pre-infection memory, suggesting cross-reactive memory joined. Clones contracting day 15 to 85 were balanced CD4/CD8; later expanders leaned CD4+.

This clonotype was seen a few times. Its matching antigen is unknown. This CDR3 contains 15 residues. Germline lookup yields CDR1 LGHDT and CDR2 YNNKEL (reference sequence). V gave up 2 bases and J gave up 2 bases, with 11 bases separating them. The sequenced material came from PBMCs or a T cell subset sorted from them (not recorded which). This TCR came from a man younger than 30 who had mild COVID-19 (a few samples of this study predate the infection). Cell type and time point are not known. The chain recombines TRBV3-1 with TRBJ2-3, with a tentative D call TRBD2 (6 bases). This chain's CDR3 is CASSQSGLFTDTQYF. DNA for the CDR3: TGTGCCAGCAGCCAAAGTGGACTATTCACAGATACGCAGTATTTT.